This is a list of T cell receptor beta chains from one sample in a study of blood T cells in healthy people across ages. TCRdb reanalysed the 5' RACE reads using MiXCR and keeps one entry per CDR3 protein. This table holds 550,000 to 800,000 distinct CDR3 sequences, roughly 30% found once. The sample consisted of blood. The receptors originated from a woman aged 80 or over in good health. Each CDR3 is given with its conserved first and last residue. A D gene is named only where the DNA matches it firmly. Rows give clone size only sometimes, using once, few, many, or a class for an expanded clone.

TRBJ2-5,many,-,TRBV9,CASSVGVDTQYF,TGTGCCAGCAGCGTAGGGGTGGACACCCAGTACTTC
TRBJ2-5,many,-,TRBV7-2,CASSLSAQETQYF,TGTGCCAGCAGCCTCTCCGCCCAAGAGACCCAGTACTTC
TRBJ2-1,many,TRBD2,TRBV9,CASSAGTSGYYNEQFF,TGTGCCAGCAGCGCCGGGACTAGCGGTTACTACAATGAGCAGTTCTTC
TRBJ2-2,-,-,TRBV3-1,CASSHPLRPGELFF,TGTGCCAGCAGCCACCCTCTTCGGCCCGGGGAGCTGTTTTTT
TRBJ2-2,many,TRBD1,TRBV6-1,CASWTGGTGELFF,TGTGCCAGCTGGACAGGGGGGACCGGGGAGCTGTTTTTT
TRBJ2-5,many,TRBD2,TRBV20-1,CSARSGVAGLETQYF,TGCAGTGCTAGGAGCGGGGTAGCGGGCCTAGAGACCCAGTACTTC
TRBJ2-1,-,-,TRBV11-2,CASSLDRRGRSFF,TGTGCCAGCAGCTTAGATCGGAGGGGGCGGTCGTTCTTC
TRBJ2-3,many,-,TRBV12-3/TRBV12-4,CASRDSLRADTQYF,TGTGCCAGCAGGGACTCCCTCCGGGCAGATACGCAGTATTTT
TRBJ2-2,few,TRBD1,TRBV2,CASSELPARYRGRYTGELFF,TGTGCCAGCAGTGAACTCCCGGCACGTTACAGGGGGAGGTATACCGGGGAGCTGTTTTTT
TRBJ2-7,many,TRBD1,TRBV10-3,CAISDPDRGNEQYF,TGTGCCATCAGTGACCCGGACAGGGGGAACGAGCAGTACTTC
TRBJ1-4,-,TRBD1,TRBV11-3,CASSRTGIGEKLFF,TGTGCCAGCAGCCGGACAGGGATCGGGGAAAAACTGTTTTTT
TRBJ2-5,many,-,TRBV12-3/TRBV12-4,CASSLGGLGQETQYF,TGTGCCAGCAGTTTAGGGGGGCTAGGGCAAGAGACCCAGTACTTC
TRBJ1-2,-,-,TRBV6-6,CASSRGGDYGYTF,TGTGCCAGCAGTAGAGGGGGTGACTATGGCTACACCTTC
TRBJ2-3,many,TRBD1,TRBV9,CASSVPSSRQGGTDTQYF,TGTGCCAGCAGCGTACCCTCCTCTAGACAGGGCGGCACAGATACGCAGTATTTT
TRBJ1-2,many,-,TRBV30,CAWRNTNYGYTF,TGTGCCTGGAGAAACACTAACTATGGCTACACCTTC
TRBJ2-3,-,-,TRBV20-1,CSVSALGGPSTDTQYF,TGCAGTGTCTCCGCCCTCGGAGGACCTAGCACAGATACGCAGTATTTT
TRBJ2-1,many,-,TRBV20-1,CSALLYNEQFF,TGCAGTGCTCTGCTATACAATGAGCAGTTCTTC
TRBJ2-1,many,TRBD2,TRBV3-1,CASSPGGTAVLNEQFF,TGTGCCAGCAGCCCCGGGGGGACGGCTGTCCTAAATGAGCAGTTCTTC
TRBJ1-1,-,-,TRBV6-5,CASSPVPAGDEAFF,TGTGCCAGCAGCCCCGTCCCAGCAGGAGATGAAGCTTTCTTT
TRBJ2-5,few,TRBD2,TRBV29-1,CSVGLVRVVSETQYF,TGCAGCGTCGGACTAGTCAGAGTGGTATCGGAGACCCAGTACTTC
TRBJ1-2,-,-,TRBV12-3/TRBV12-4,CASSLGTAGYGYTF,TGTGCCAGCAGTTTGGGGACGGCGGGCTATGGCTACACCTTC
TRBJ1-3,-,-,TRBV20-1,CSAGRGNTIYF,TGCAGTGCTGGAAGGGGTAACACCATATATTTT
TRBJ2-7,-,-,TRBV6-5,CASSPAPSSYEQYF,TGTGCCAGCAGCCCGGCCCCTAGCTCCTACGAGCAGTACTTC